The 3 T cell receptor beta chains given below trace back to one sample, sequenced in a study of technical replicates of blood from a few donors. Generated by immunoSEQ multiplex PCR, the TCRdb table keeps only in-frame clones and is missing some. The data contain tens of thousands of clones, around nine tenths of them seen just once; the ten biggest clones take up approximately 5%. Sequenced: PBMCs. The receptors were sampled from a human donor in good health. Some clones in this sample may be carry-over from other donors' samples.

The CDR3 bases are TGTGCCAGCAGCCAGTACCAGGGGACAGGGGAGACCCAGTACTTC. This translates into CASSQYQGTGETQYF. The chain uses TRBV4-2 and TRBJ2-5; 9 positions match TRBD1. The V and J ends lost 3 bases and 5 bases, in that order; junction bases with no gene match: 7. The germline gives CDR1 LGHNA, CDR2 YNFKEQ. The CDR3 loop spans 15 amino acids.

CDR3 sequence (DNA): TGTGCCATCACCAAACAGGGGCCGGGAGATACGCAGTATTTT. It encodes CAITKQGPGDTQYF. The chain couples TRBV10-3 to TRBJ2-3, with TRBD1 identical over 7 bases. V lost 7 bases to trimming and J lost 5 bases; unmatched junction nucleotides: 9. The CDR3 covers 14 residues. From germline, CDR1 is ENHRY and CDR2 SYGVKD.

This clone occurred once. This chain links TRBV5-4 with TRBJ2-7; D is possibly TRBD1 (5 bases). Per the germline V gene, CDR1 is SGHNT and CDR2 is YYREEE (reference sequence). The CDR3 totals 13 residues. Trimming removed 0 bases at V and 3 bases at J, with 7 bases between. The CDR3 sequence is CASSLDRNYEQYF. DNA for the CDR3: TGTGCCAGCAGCTTGGACAGGAACTACGAGCAGTACTTC.